The T cell receptor beta chain described here comes from a study of cytomegalovirus exposure and HLA in healthy donors. Whole-study findings and limits: Several top significant clusters appeared, in a later analysis, to be linked to common viral pathogens. An analysis was carried out at a later point. It showed that HLA-associated TCR beta chains were more clonally expanded than equally common non-associated chains.

In regard to this clone: Its target is not known.

The germline V gene has CDR1 MNHEY and CDR2 SMNVEV (reference sequence). This CDR3 has 14 residues. V dropped 5 bases and J dropped 1 base, with 9 bases sitting between them. Primers for the PCR totalled 60 Vbeta and 13 Jbeta. Libraries were prepared by immunoSEQ multiplex PCR; TCRdb keeps only in-frame clonotypes and omits some of them. The table has 150,000 to 200,000 clones, about 86% seen once. This chain connects TRBV27 to TRBJ1-5; D ambiguous. The sequenced material came from PBMCs. The TCR originated in a woman aged 18-30 years in good health and CMV-seronegative. DNA for the CDR3: TGTGCCAGCAGTAAGATCGGGAGCAATCAGCCCCAGCATTTT. Protein product: CASSKIGSNQPQHF.